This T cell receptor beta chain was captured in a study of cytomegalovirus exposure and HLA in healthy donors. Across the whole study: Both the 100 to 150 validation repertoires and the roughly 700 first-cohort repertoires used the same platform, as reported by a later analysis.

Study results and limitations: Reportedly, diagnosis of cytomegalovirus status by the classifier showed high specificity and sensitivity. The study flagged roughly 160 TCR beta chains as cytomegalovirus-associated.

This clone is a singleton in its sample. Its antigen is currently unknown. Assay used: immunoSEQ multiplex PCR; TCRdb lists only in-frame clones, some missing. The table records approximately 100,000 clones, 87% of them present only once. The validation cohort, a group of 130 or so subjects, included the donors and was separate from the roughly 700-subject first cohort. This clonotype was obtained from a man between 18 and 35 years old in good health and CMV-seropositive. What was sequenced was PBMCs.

The CDR3 region has the DNA TGTGCCAGTAGTGTGGGACAGGGAAACACTGAAGCTTTCTTT. Protein sequence: CASSVGQGNTEAFF. V gene TRBV19 combines with J gene TRBJ1-1, with 9 bases matching TRBD1. The CDR3 covers 14 residues. With 5 bases clipped from V and 2 bases from J, the junction kept 3 bases outside the gene matches. Germline V gene sequence: CDR1 LNHDA, CDR2 SQIVND (reference sequence). Complete variable domain (other parts from reference TRBV19 and TRBJ1-1): DGGITQSPKYLFRKEGQNVTLSCEQNLNHDAMYWYRQDPGQGLRLIYYSQIVNDFQKGDIAEGYSVSREKKESFPLTVTSAQKNPTAFYLCASSVGQGNTEAFFGQGTRLTVV.